The present TCR beta chain was sequenced within a study of CD8+CD57+ T cells in acquired aplastic anemia. Study background: The DNA of sorted CD4+ and CD8+ cells averaged roughly 3.2 ug. There were about 10.8 million reads, on average, for CD4+ cells from healthy donors. Points from the study as a whole: Patients versus controls showed no significant CD8+ Simpson's diversity difference. Patients and controls turned out to have roughly 30 CD8+ CDR3 sequences in common.

The CDR3 extends over 15 amino acids. Germline CDR1 is SGHAT and CDR2 is FQNNGV. Between the trimmed V and J ends, which lost 1 base and 2 bases, there was a span of 11 bases. Genomic DNA provided the template from which TCR beta VDJ and CDR3 profiles were obtained. Each CDR3 protein is one row after TCRdb ran MiXCR on the reads. The data hold 200,000 to 250,000 distinct CDR3 sequences, with 61% observed a single time. This clonotype was recorded many times. Its specificity is unknown. The sequenced material came from sorted CD4+, CD8+, or CD8+CD57+ T cells (not recorded which) from PBMCs. The V call is TRBV11-2, the J call TRBJ2-5; unclear D gene. This sequence was found in a human donor in good health. For the CDR3, the DNA is TGTGCCAGCAGCTTAGTCGGTACAGCACAAGAGACCCAGTACTTC. It encodes CASSLVGTAQETQYF.